The 12 T cell receptor beta chains below all came from one sample that was sequenced in a study of tumor-infiltrating lymphocytes in oesophageal squamous cell carcinoma. TCRdb used MiXCR to reprocess the PCR reads, holding one entry per CDR3 protein. Of 15,000 to 17,000 distinct CDR3 sequences detected, under 70% appear once; the ten largest clones hold around two fifths. Sequences were obtained from esophageal tumor tissue. Receptors originate from a female donor with esophageal squamous cell carcinoma.

The J gene is TRBJ2-5, the V gene TRBV7-8, with a possible D match to TRBD2 (5 bases). This CDR3 is built from 13 residues. Germline V gives CDR1 SGHVS, CDR2 FQNEAQ. V lost 1 base, J lost 4 bases, and 7 bases lay in between. The CDR3 here is CASSLGERETQYF. The CDR3 DNA sequence: TGTGCCAGCAGCTTAGGGGAGAGAGAGACCCAGTACTTC.

This clonotype has just a few counts. The gene calls are TRBV7-3 and TRBJ1-5; weak D call: TRBD1 (5 bases). The CDR3 length is 15 residues. V was shortened by 5 bases and J by 5 bases, with 16 bases between the two germline ends. The germline V gene has CDR1 SGHTA and CDR2 FQGTGA. The DNA for the CDR3 is TGTGCCAGCAGCCCCCGACACAGGAGATATCAGCCCCAGCATTTT. Its protein product is CASSPRHRRYQPQHF.

There are many counts of this clonotype. This may come from a read error, since a much larger clone is one base off. J is TRBJ2-7 and V is TRBV6-1; TRBD1 matches at 7 bases. The germline V gene encodes CDR1 MNHNS and CDR2 SASEGT. The CDR3 has 14 amino acids. Unmatched junction bases numbered 12, after V lost 6 bases and J lost 7 bases. This CDR3 is CASRPTGLFNEQYF. CDR3 DNA: TGTGCCAGCAGACCGACAGGGTTGTTTAATGAGCAGTACTTC.

The chain has TRBV7-8 and TRBJ1-4; D is possibly TRBD1 (5 bases). This CDR3 spans 15 amino acids. CDR1 and CDR2 (germline): SGHVS, FQNEAQ. Trimming took 2 bases from V and 3 from J, leaving 10 bases between them. The CDR3 nucleotides read TGTGCCAGCAGCTTATATGCAGGGTCTAATGAAAAACTGTTTTTT. This translates into CASSLYAGSNEKLFF.

Comment on this clonotype: This CDR3 fails to terminate in the conserved phenylalanine or tryptophan, so it likely reflects a read error. The DNA is left out, because the CDR3 cannot be placed on it with certainty; the CDR3 is given as TCRdb lists it. This sequence joins TRBV6-9 and TRBJ2-3; the table assigns TRBD2, which was not confirmed against the DNA. From germline, CDR1 is MNHGY and CDR2 SVAAGI. The CDR3 length is 15 residues, termini included. The CDR3: CASSLAANYGYTFGP.

This clonotype appeared a few times. This chain connects TRBV6-2 or TRBV6-3 to TRBJ2-5, with TRBD1 matching 9 bases. The J call is doubtful: the DNA matches TRBJ1-2 better. Germline loops: CDR1 MNHEY, CDR2 SVGEGT. The CDR3 loop spans 16 amino acids. CDR3 in amino acids: CASSYSHRGLVSGYTF. CDR3 DNA sequence: TGTGCCAGCAGTTACTCCCACAGGGGGCTAGTGAGTGGCTACACCTTC.

Ten or more counts support this clonotype. The J gene is TRBJ1-1, the V gene TRBV7-9; possibly TRBD1 for D (6 bases). This CDR3 spans 15 amino acids. The V and J ends lost 6 bases and 0 bases respectively, with 14 bases between them. Germline loops: CDR1 SEHNR, CDR2 FQNEAQ (reference sequence). Written as DNA, the CDR3 is TGTGCCAGCAGGGACCCGGGACAAATGAACACTGAAGCTTTCTTT. Protein sequence: CASRDPGQMNTEAFF.

This clonotype was counted at least ten times. This clone may be a read error of a much larger clone one base away. The CDR3 protein is CASSLGTGAYNEQYF. The CDR3 DNA reads as TGTGCCAGCAGCTTAGGGACAGGGGCCTACAATGAGCAGTACTTC. V usage is TRBV7-9 and J usage is TRBJ2-7; the match to TRBD1 covers 9 bases. V trimming: 1 base; J trimming: 7 bases; junction bases outside the gene matches: 8. Germline V gene sequence: CDR1 SEHNR, CDR2 FQNEAQ (reference sequence). This CDR3 region has 15 residues. The variable domain in full, with the rest retrieved from reference TRBV7-9 and TRBJ2-7, is DTGVSQNPRHKITKRGQNVTFRCDPISEHNRLYWYRQTLGQGPEFLTYFQNEAQLEKSRLLSDRFSAERPKGSFSTLEIQRTEQGDSAMYLCASSLGTGAYNEQYFGPGTRLTVT.

This clonotype is labeled medium-sized. The CDR3 DNA sequence: TGTGCCAGCAGCGAACAGGGACAGGGAGGGTCCTACGAGCAGTACTTC. Protein product: CASSEQGQGGSYEQYF. This rearrangement joins TRBV7-8 to TRBJ2-7; TRBD1 agrees at 9 bases. V trimming: 5 bases; J trimming: 1 base; junction bases outside the gene matches: 9. The CDR3 runs to 16 residues. Germline V CDR1 and CDR2: SGHVS, FQNEAQ.

This clonotype was seen only a few times. This chain joins TRBV7-8 and TRBJ2-5; maybe TRBD1 (6 bases). The germline V gene has CDR1 SGHVS and CDR2 FQNEAQ. This CDR3 comprises 15 residues. Trimming removed 5 bases from V and 2 bases from J, with 15 bases in between. CDR3 DNA: TGTGCCAGCAGCCCGCGGCTTAGGGGGCAAGAGACCCAGTACTTC. Protein product: CASSPRLRGQETQYF.

This clonotype was seen a handful of times. The V call is TRBV7-2, the J call TRBJ2-3; no firm D call. This CDR3 comprises 12 residues. The germline V gene has CDR1 SGHTA and CDR2 FQGNSA. V lost 4 bases to trimming and J lost 2 bases, with 4 bases between them. The CDR3 reads CASSSYTDTQYF. The CDR3 DNA reads as TGTGCCAGCAGCTCGTACACAGATACGCAGTATTTT. The full variable domain, its missing parts supplied by reference TRBV7-2 and TRBJ2-3, is GAGVSQSPSNKVTEKGKDVELRCDPISGHTALYWYRQSLGQGLEFLIYFQGNSAPDKSGLPSDRFSAERTGGSVSTLTIQRTQQEDSAVYLCASSSYTDTQYFGPGTRLTVL.

The rearrangement uses TRBV7-2 and TRBJ2-3, with 13 bases fitting TRBD2. V gave up 4 bases and J gave up 0 bases; unmatched junction bases: 10. This CDR3 spans 19 amino acids. The germline CDR1 and CDR2 sequences are SGHTA and FQGNSA. DNA of the CDR3: TGTGCCAGCAGCTCCGGACTAGCGGGAGTGGGTGCGAGCACAGATACGCAGTATTTT. Translated, it gives CASSSGLAGVGASTDTQYF.